The T cell receptor beta chain under discussion was sequenced for a study of blood T cell repertoires in COVID-19. Study-wide background: T cells, B-cell-depleted T cells, or PBMCs supplied cDNA or gDNA.

V gave up 1 base and J gave up 7 bases, with 8 bases separating them. The CDR3 is 14 residues long. The germline V gene encodes CDR1 SNHLY and CDR2 FYNNEI. Profiling relied on immunoSEQ multiplex PCR, and the TCRdb table lists in-frame clones only, not all of them. In the table there are 350,000 to 450,000 clones, around 87% of which are singletons. The receptor was isolated from a woman aged 55-70 years with COVID-19, enrolled during active disease. The sequenced sample was peripheral blood. This chain uses TRBV2 with TRBJ1-6; D possibly corresponds to TRBD1 (6 bases). The DNA of the CDR3 is TGTGCCAGCAGTGAAGGGGGGCACAATTCACCCCTCCACTTT. The encoded protein is CASSEGGHNSPLHF.